This T cell receptor beta chain is drawn from a study of control samples from healthy donors and cancer patients. Generated by immunoSEQ multiplex PCR, the TCRdb table keeps only in-frame clones and is missing some. The sample contains around 100,000 clones, around 90% of which appear only once. The CDR3 covers 15 residues. Germline CDR1 WSHSY, CDR2 SAAADI. Trimming took off 7 bases at V and 4 bases at J, with 17 bases between the two ends. The gene calls are TRBV10-2 and TRBJ2-1; the D gene is possibly TRBD2 (5 bases). Sequenced material: blood. The TCR comes from a woman in her seventies in good health. The CDR3 is CASTPTNLRYNEQFF. The CDR3 DNA sequence: TGCGCCAGCACCCCGACTAACCTGAGGTACAATGAGCAGTTCTTC.